This T cell receptor (beta chain) came from a study of T cell responses to AZD1222 COVID-19 vaccine. General study findings and limits: At baseline, seropositivity was found in only a handful of AZD1222 recipients. The study found vaccine-associated CD4 TCRs spanning spike, dominant at 160-218 and 743-854. Nearly half of spike-specific TCRs reportedly go after variant regions that carry no mutations. Most donors were white British and more were female, and clonal diversity was possibly underestimated.

Assay used: immunoSEQ multiplex PCR; TCRdb lists only in-frame clones, some missing. This sample carries around 180,000 clones, roughly 93% of them seen once, and the ten largest clones take about 9.2%. On this clone itself: The antigen remains undetermined.

This CDR3 contains 14 residues. Between the trimmed V and J ends, which lost 2 bases and 2 bases, there was a span of 9 bases. In germline, CDR1 is ENHRY, CDR2 SYGVKD. The receptor comes from an adult in good health. The specimen comprised peripheral blood, sampled on day 0 of AZD1222 vaccination. This chain uses TRBV10-3 with TRBJ1-2; D may be TRBD1 (5 bases). The CDR3 region is CAISEPTENYGYTF. The CDR3 DNA reads TGTGCCATCAGTGAGCCGACAGAGAACTATGGCTACACCTTC.